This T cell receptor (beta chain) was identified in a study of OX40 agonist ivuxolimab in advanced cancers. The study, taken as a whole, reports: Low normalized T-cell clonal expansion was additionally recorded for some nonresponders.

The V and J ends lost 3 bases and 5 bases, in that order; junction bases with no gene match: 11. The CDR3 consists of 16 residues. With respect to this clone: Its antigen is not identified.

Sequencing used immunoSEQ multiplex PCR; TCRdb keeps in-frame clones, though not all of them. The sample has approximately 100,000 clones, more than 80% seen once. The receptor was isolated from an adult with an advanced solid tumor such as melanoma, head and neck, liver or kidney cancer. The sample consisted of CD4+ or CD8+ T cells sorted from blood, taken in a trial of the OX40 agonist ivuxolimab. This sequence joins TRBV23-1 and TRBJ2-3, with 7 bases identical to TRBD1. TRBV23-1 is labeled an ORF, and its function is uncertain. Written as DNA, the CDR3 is TGCGCCAGCAGTCACGCGACCGGGACAGACAAAGATACGCAGTATTTT. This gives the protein CASSHATGTDKDTQYF.